Given below is one T cell receptor (beta chain) in context. What it binds is not known. The data originate from a study of shared clonotypes between healthy human individuals. As for the study in general: Serving as donors were two women and a few men, whose ages spanned 18 to 49. For every donor, three CD4 naive, three CD4 memory, two CD8 naive and one CD8 memory plates were used.

Sequencing was at deep level. Sequenced by immunoSEQ multiplex PCR; TCRdb stores in-frame clones only, minus some. The sample shows approximately 2.1 million clones, approximately 95% of them seen only once. Germline V CDR1 and CDR2: SGHNT, YYREEE (reference sequence). V lost 0 bases to trimming and J lost 5 bases; unmatched junction nucleotides: 7. The CDR3 has 15 amino acids. Study conclusions and caveats: Sampling covered blood only; tissue repertoires likely differ.

The chain couples TRBV5-4 to TRBJ2-7; 8 bases map to TRBD1. The sequencing sample was made of naive CD4+ T cells from PBMCs. Subset: CD45RA+ positively selected. The source of this sequence is a man between 18 and 35 years old in good health. Some clones in this sample may be carry-over from other donors' samples. The CDR3 sequence: CASSLAQGARNEQYF. The CDR3, as DNA: TGTGCCAGCAGCTTGGCCCAGGGGGCGCGGAACGAGCAGTACTTC. The full variable domain, its missing parts supplied by reference TRBV5-4 and TRBJ2-7, is ETGVTQSPTHLIKTRGQQVTLRCSSQSGHNTVSWYQQALGQGPQFIFQYYREEENGRGNFPPRFSGLQFPNYSSELNVNALELDDSALYLCASSLAQGARNEQYFGPGTRLTVT.